A selection of T cell receptor beta chains follows, all from one sample in a study of regulatory T cells in long-lasting Graves disease. Each CDR3 protein gets one entry after TCRdb re-called the multiplex PCR reads with MiXCR. The table shows some 440,000 distinct CDR3 sequences, with around 21% occurring only once. This material consisted of peripheral blood mononuclear cells (PBMCs), taken when the disease was refractory, from a patient treated with antithyroid drugs. These receptors came from a female donor with Graves disease. Each CDR3 is given with its conserved first and last residue. The D gene is left open where the match is weak. Size values are once, few and many counts, or a class for expanded clones, and some rows have none.

-	TRBV4-1	TRBD1	TRBJ2-7	TGCGCCAGCAGCCCCCTGGGACAGGGCCACTACGAGCAGTACTTC	CASSPLGQGHYEQYF
many	TRBV28	-	TRBJ2-2	TGTGCCAGCAGATCCCTAATTCCTTACACCGGGGAGCTGTTTTTT	CASRSLIPYTGELFF
-	TRBV19	TRBD1	TRBJ2-7	TGTGCCAGTAGCCTAACAGGGGGCCGAAGCTCCTACGAGCAGTACTTC	CASSLTGGRSSYEQYF
-	TRBV7-8	TRBD2	TRBJ2-1	TGTGCCAGCAGCCGGACTAGATCTTTGGGGGGGTACTACAATGAGCAGTTCTTC	CASSRTRSLGGYYNEQFF
few	TRBV20-1	-	TRBJ1-2	TGCAGTGCTAGAGATCGAGGGCTTAACTATGGCTACACCTTC	CSARDRGLNYGYTF
few	TRBV11-2	TRBD1	TRBJ1-1	TGTGCCAGCAGCTTAGGGTCCCGAGGGGGACAGATGAACACTGAAGCTTTCTTT	CASSLGSRGGQMNTEAFF
-	TRBV9	TRBD1	TRBJ1-5	TGTGCCAGCAGCGATGGGACAGGGTATCAGCCCCAGCATTTT	CASSDGTGYQPQHF
many	TRBV28	-	TRBJ2-7	TGTGCCAGCACCCCCCCCGGGTGGCCCTACGAGCAGTACTTC	CASTPPGWPYEQYF
-	TRBV25-1	-	TRBJ1-6	TGTGCCAGCAGTGAATTGGGGGGCCCTAATTCACCCCTCCACTTT	CASSELGGPNSPLHF
-	TRBV11-2	-	TRBJ2-1	TGTGCCAGCAGCTTCCGGACTACCGATTACAATGAGCAGTTCTTC	CASSFRTTDYNEQFF
few	TRBV12-3/TRBV12-4	-	TRBJ1-6	TGTGCCAGCAGTTTGTCCGATACAAAGTCACCCCTCCACTTT	CASSLSDTKSPLHF
few	TRBV27	-	TRBJ2-7	TGTGCCAGCAGTTTCCAAAGGGGGGGTGCAAGCGAGCAGTACTTC	CASSFQRGGASEQYF
-	TRBV7-9	-	TRBJ2-7	TGTGCCAGCACTGTGCTAGGGGTCGAGCAGTACTTC	CASTVLGVEQYF
-	TRBV28	-	TRBJ2-3	TGTGCCAGCAGTTTCATTCAGGCAGGGGGCACAGATACGCAGTATTTT	CASSFIQAGGTDTQYF
many	TRBV6-2/TRBV6-3	-	TRBJ1-6	TGTGCCAGCAGTTACTCGATTCCCGGGGCCTCCTATAATTCACCCCTCCACTTT	CASSYSIPGASYNSPLHF
many	TRBV7-2	-	TRBJ1-1	TGTGCCAGCACCCTTCATAGTGAAGCTTTCTTT	CASTLHSEAFF
many	TRBV19	TRBD1	TRBJ1-1	TGTGCCAGTAGAAGGGACAGGTTGAACACTGAAGCTTTCTTT	CASRRDRLNTEAFF
-	TRBV28	-	TRBJ2-1	TGTGCCAGCAGTTTATTAGGCCTACCCTCCGACAATGAGCAGTTCTTC	CASSLLGLPSDNEQFF
-	TRBV5-1	TRBD1	TRBJ1-1	TGCGCCAGCAGCTTTACAGGGGGATCGAACACTGAAGCTTTCTTT	CASSFTGGSNTEAFF
many	TRBV27	TRBD2	TRBJ2-7	TGTGCCAGCAGCCTACGCCCCCCTAGCGGGGGAACTTCCTACGAGCAGTACTTC	CASSLRPPSGGTSYEQYF
many	TRBV3-1	-	TRBJ2-5	TGTGCCAGCAGCCAAGACCGGGACTACCAAGAGACCCAGTACTTC	CASSQDRDYQETQYF
-	TRBV27	-	TRBJ1-1	TGTGCCAGCAGCAAGGCGGGGCGGAACACTGAAGCTTTCTTT	CASSKAGRNTEAFF
-	TRBV7-9	-	TRBJ1-4	TGTGCCAGCAGCTTCACAGAAGGCGCTAATGAAAAACTGTTTTTT	CASSFTEGANEKLFF
-	TRBV6-5	TRBD2	TRBJ2-4	TGTGCCAGCAGTTACTTAGGGACTAGCGGGAGGGCCAACATTCAGTACTTC	CASSYLGTSGRANIQYF
-	TRBV10-1	-	TRBJ2-6	TGCGCCAGCGGGGGGAACAGGGTAAATTTGTCTGGGGCCAACGTCCTGACTTTC	CASGGNRVNLSGANVLTF
many	TRBV6-5	-	TRBJ1-2	TGTGCCAGCAGTTACATGAAACGGAGGGGGAACTATGGCTACACCTTC	CASSYMKRRGNYGYTF
many	TRBV24-1	-	TRBJ1-5	TGTGCCATACAAAAACAGGGTTCTGATCAGCCCCAGCATTTT	CAIQKQGSDQPQHF
many	TRBV5-1	-	TRBJ2-7	TGCGCCAGCAGCCTGGGAAGGGGAACTAACTCCTACGAGCAGTACTTC	CASSLGRGTNSYEQYF
many	TRBV7-2	TRBD1	TRBJ1-4	TGTGCCAGCAGCTTCGGACAGGGGGCTGAAAAACTGTTTTTT	CASSFGQGAEKLFF
few	TRBV4-2	-	TRBJ1-1	TGTGCCAGCAGCCAAGAAGATGGGGGCTCGTCAGTGAACACTGAAGCTTTCTTT	CASSQEDGGSSVNTEAFF
medium-sized	TRBV28	-	TRBJ2-7	TGTGCCAGCAGTTTATTTTGGGGAGACGAGCAGTACTTC	CASSLFWGDEQYF
-	TRBV28	-	TRBJ1-3	TGTGCCAGCACCCCCGGCAGGGCTGGAAACACCATATATTTT	CASTPGRAGNTIYF
many	TRBV18	-	TRBJ2-5	TGTGCCAGCTCACCACCCGCGGGGCAGCGAGAGACCCAGTACTTC	CASSPPAGQRETQYF
many	TRBV10-3	-	TRBJ2-5	TGTGCCATCAGTGAGTCTTATGTCAGCCAAGAGACCCAGTACTTC	CAISESYVSQETQYF
few	TRBV19	-	TRBJ2-7	TGTGCCAGTAGTCGAACTAGCAAACACGAGCAGTACTTC	CASSRTSKHEQYF
-	TRBV19	-	TRBJ1-5	TGTGCCAGTAGGGCGGGACAAATTCAGCCCCAGCATTTT	CASRAGQIQPQHF
few	TRBV5-1	-	TRBJ1-6	TGCGCCAGCAGCGGGTCTAACAGGGTCAGGTCACCCCTCCACTTT	CASSGSNRVRSPLHF
many	TRBV11-2	TRBD2	TRBJ2-7	TGTGCCAGCAGCTTATTAGCGGGAGGTTCATACGAGCAGTACTTC	CASSLLAGGSYEQYF
many	TRBV10-3	-	TRBJ2-5	TGTGCCATCAGGGGGATCGTAGGAGAGACCCAGTACTTC	CAIRGIVGETQYF
few	TRBV25-1	-	TRBJ2-5	TGTGCCAGCAGTGTTCTGGCAGGGGGGTCAGAGACCCAGTACTTC	CASSVLAGGSETQYF
-	TRBV20-1	-	TRBJ2-2	TGCAGTGCTGCCGGGGACACCGGGGAGCTGTTTTTT	CSAAGDTGELFF
-	TRBV7-4	TRBD2	TRBJ2-2	TGTGCCAGCAGCGTAGCGGGAGTAGTCACCGGGGAGCTGTTTTTT	CASSVAGVVTGELFF
-	TRBV5-1	TRBD2	TRBJ2-7	TGCGCCAGCAGCTTGATGGGAGGGGTTGAGGCCTACGAGCAGTACTTC	CASSLMGGVEAYEQYF
-	TRBV3-1	TRBD2	TRBJ2-5	TGTGCCAGCAGCCAGGCTGGACTAGCGGGAGTAGGGGAGACCCAGTACTTC	CASSQAGLAGVGETQYF
many	TRBV2	-	TRBJ2-7	TGTGCCAGCAGTGAAGGGCACTACGAGCAGTACTTC	CASSEGHYEQYF
once	TRBV30	TRBD1	TRBJ1-5	TGTGCCTGGAGTGATTATAGGACAGGTAGCAATCAGCCCCAGCATTTT	CAWSDYRTGSNQPQHF
few	TRBV9	-	TRBJ2-5	TGTGCCAGCAGCGTAGGGGGTAGCAGACTCCAAGAGACCCAGTACTTC	CASSVGGSRLQETQYF
-	TRBV9	-	TRBJ2-7	TGTGCCAGCAGCCTCTCCCAGGGATACGAGCAGTACTTC	CASSLSQGYEQYF
many	TRBV6-1	TRBD1	TRBJ1-1	TGTGCCAGCAGTCTCGGGACAGGGGGTTGGGGTGAAGCTTTCTTT	CASSLGTGGWGEAFF
few	TRBV28	TRBD1	TRBJ2-7	TGTGCCAGCAGTTTATTTCCGGGACAGGGGATACACGAGCAGTACTTC	CASSLFPGQGIHEQYF
-	TRBV30	TRBD2	TRBJ2-7	TGTGCCTGGAGTATTCAAACCGGGACTAGTCGCGAGCAGTACTTC	CAWSIQTGTSREQYF
few	TRBV7-6	TRBD2	TRBJ2-2	TGTGCCAGCGCGGGAGAGAACACCGGGGAGCTGTTTTTT	CASAGENTGELFF
few	TRBV20-1	TRBD1	TRBJ2-7	TGCAGTGCTAGAGATTCCGAATGGGACAGGAGAAAGTACTTC	CSARDSEWDRRKYF